Included here is one T cell receptor (beta chain) sequence, with context. This clone was seen once. Its antigen is currently not known. Per-base quality was not reported, and no clone a single base away is much larger than it. The sample is drawn from a study of cytomegalovirus exposure and HLA in healthy donors (dated by TCRdb to 2016 to 2017). Notes on the research overall: In an earlier analysis of several hundred of the donors, around 300 Gb of sequence data and 100 million or so unique TCR beta sequences from approximately 180 million T cells were reported. Typing coverage differed by locus: A, B, C, DRB1 and DQB1 were typed in roughly 629-640 donors, DQA1 in 500 to 550, DPA1 in around 600, and DPB1 in 400 to 490. The later analysis used no new phenotypic data to find candidate immune exposures, relying instead on TCR beta sequences and their occurrence across donors. Besides the first cohort of around 670 subjects, a separate validation cohort made up of some 110 different subjects was used. Because of strong linkage in the cohort, roughly five DR-DQ haplotypes were treated as single units for association and clustering. The study used immunosequencing to profile the T cell repertoires of under 700 subjects and linked those repertoires to cytomegalovirus serostatus. Of the 398 genotyped donors, 75% to 85% were placed in the genetic ancestry cluster associated with self-reported Caucasian donors. Alongside the repertoire data, information on donor age, sex, ethnicity and CMV serostatus was compiled. In a later analysis, previously published TCR beta repertoires from hundreds of donors were re-analyzed and high-resolution HLA genotyping was added so that TCR occurrence patterns could be studied. The study aimed to test whether signatures of past pathogen exposure could be identified by cataloging public T cell receptors. Class I and class II HLA loci were covered by the typing at four-digit resolution. Around 320 gigabases of sequencing data and tens of millions of unique TCR sequences were included in an early release covering several hundred HLA-typed donors. All discovery cohort repertoires had been generated on a single sequencing platform. In an earlier analysis of 587 of the donors, high-throughput TCR beta sequencing was used to judge whether each TCR beta V gene segment behaved as functional or pseudogenic. Across 300 to 400 genotyped donors of the cohort, an average of about 250,000 unique TCR beta nucleotide sequences per donor were sequenced, and 15% to 20% of those sequences were non-productive. The study combined high-throughput TCR immunosequencing, statistical association of individual TCRs with disease status, and machine learning to predict cytomegalovirus infection status. Genome-wide SNP genotypes for about 55% of the roughly 670 donors were used in a later genetic analysis, which treated that subset as a discovery cohort.

Summary of the overall study and its limitations: Compared with the roughly 700-donor mean, donors in an Asian-associated ancestry cluster had fewer N-insertions in productive TCRs, according to a later genetic analysis. Correlated functional status among segregating V segments might reflect linkage disequilibrium, but an unknown experimental factor could not be ruled out. The classifier was reported to diagnose cytomegalovirus status with high specificity and sensitivity in both the original cohort and the validation cohort. The study gave a list of about 150 TCR beta chains associated with cytomegalovirus. Three of the identified cytomegalovirus-associated TCR beta chains were confirmed in vitro to be specific for cytomegalovirus antigens. This cohort had only TCR beta chains sequenced, and the lack of alpha or paired-chain data limited which features could be detected. Across donors, most TCR sequences were observed very rarely, whereas some public TCRs were present in many individuals. HLA typing was unavailable for some donors at each locus, so association tests used only the typed subset. Because counts were too low, about 15 rarely observed V segments, including chromosome 9 orphons, were left out of the earlier analysis of about 500 of the donors. Roughly uniform sequencing depth across donors was assumed in presence/absence analyses, although this assumption may not hold. V-gene and J-gene trimming of TCR beta chains was associated with a missense DCLRE1C variant in a later genetic analysis, and the association was replicated in an independent cohort. Assigning TCR associations to individual alleles was difficult when HLA alleles, especially DR and DQ, strongly co-occurred. In a later analysis, TCR association rates were found to vary across HLA loci, with the most associated TCRs seen for DRB1 alleles and the fewest for HLA-C alleles. For the cohort, immune exposure information was limited to CMV serostatus. A later analysis found that HLA-associated TCR beta chains were more clonally expanded and had lower generation probabilities than equally common non-associated chains. Because the 87-base-pair reads could not distinguish some IMGT-functional V segments, including TRBV6-2 and TRBV6-3, those segments were excluded. According to the authors, the approach could potentially be generalized to other disease states and immunological phenotypes. A later analysis reported that several top co-occurrence clusters appeared linked to parvovirus B19, influenza, CMV and Epstein-Barr virus. A further reported finding was that TCR beta sequences accurately predicted the HLA-A and HLA-B alleles for most subjects in the first cohort. An earlier analysis of approximately 530 of the donors showed that most TCR beta V segments appeared in productive rearrangements either about 87% or about 30% of the time, which broadly matched IMGT annotations. In a later analysis, most CMV-associated TCR beta chains were found to appear HLA-restricted, with HLA associations seemingly driven largely by CMV exposure. A cluster of highly shared sequence variants was judged likely to represent a technical artifact of the sequencing pipeline. A later analysis associated about 18,000 TCR beta sequences with specific HLA alleles at a false discovery rate of 0.05.

The cohort was made up of 666 healthy bone marrow donors. Cohort members were all nominally healthy when sampled, although unrecorded immune exposures were likely present. Of the approximately 700 cohort members, about 280 had positive CMV serostatus and about 360 had negative CMV serostatus, and CMV serostatus was not recorded for the donor. A peripheral blood sample was provided by each donor, and peripheral blood mononuclear cells were used for TCR beta sequencing. Genomic DNA extraction from the blood cell samples was performed with the Qiagen DNeasy Blood Extraction Kit. Library preparation used the immunoSEQ multiplex PCR assay. A mixture of 60 forward primers for TCR Vbeta segments and 13 reverse primers for TCR Jbeta segments was used in the multiplex PCR. The CDR3 region of rearranged TCR beta genes was amplified from genomic DNA with a multiplex PCR assay. The amplified TCR beta libraries were sequenced on the Illumina HiSeq System as 87-base-pair reads. The original methods were these. A later analysis counted some 80 million unique TCR beta chains across the approximately 700 repertoires, and 9.5 million to 11 million of these chains were shared by at least two donors. Raw reads were error-corrected and collapsed into unique sequences by a nearest-neighbor algorithm in which closely related sequences were merged to remove PCR and sequencing errors. Alignment of CDR3 sequences to IMGT reference sequences was used to assign V, D and J gene segments. For a sequence to be retained, at least a six-nucleotide match to both a V gene segment and a J gene segment was required. A rearrangement counted as productive if the CDR3 had no stop codons and remained in frame with V and J, and every other rearrangement counted as non-productive. CDR3 was defined according to IMGT convention as the region running from the second conserved V-encoded cysteine to the conserved J-encoded phenylalanine. Sequences without an unambiguous match to a single V gene segment were excluded from the earlier analysis of several hundred of the donors. An earlier analysis of almost 600 of the donors classified V segments as functional when productive rearrangements were above 56.7% and as segregating when the standard deviation between donors was above 5%. To diagnose cytomegalovirus status from the catalog of TCR beta chain sequences, a statistical classification framework was built. In a later analysis, TCR nucleotide sequences were compared against IMGT/GENE-DB human TR gene sequences so that V and J genes could be assigned. Using the TCRdist pipeline, a later analysis assigned CDR3 sequences along with most-parsimonious VDJ recombination scenarios. A later analysis defined each TCR beta chain by its CDR3 amino acid sequence plus V-gene family, and excluded reads lacking a unique V-gene family. A later analysis removed several hundred highly shared, low-generation-probability nucleotide sequences to deal with suspected cross-contamination and a sequencing artifact. In a later analysis, a clonal expansion index for each public chain was calculated from normalized within-repertoire ranks of inferred template counts. In a later analysis, generation probabilities were computed using a VDJ recombination model fitted to out-of-frame rearrangements, and the results were checked against IGoR. In a later analysis, TCR-TCR, TCR-HLA and TCR-CMV co-occurrence was scored with hypergeometric tests, and a repertoire-size bias correction was applied to TCR pairs. A later analysis estimated false discovery rates by permuting HLA or CMV assignments 20 times. In a later analysis, co-occurring TCRs were grouped using DBSCAN, with TCRdist sequence similarity added in when clustering inside HLA-allele-positive subsets. For co-occurrence clustering, repertoires with fewer than 30,000 or more than 120,000 public chains were excluded, along with 5 or 6 repertoires with anomalous nucleotide sharing. The table comes from immuneACCESS by way of TCRdb, which keeps in-frame sequences with V and J called. Part of the clones is missing from these tables; in studies checked, under half for an unresolved V gene and the rest for unknown reasons. V and J calls and clone size follow that table, whereas D and trimming were derived from the DNA. Across this sample there are about 120,000 clones, with 70% to 80% seen only once. Together, the top ten hold just over 2% of the sample.

Taken from the germline V gene (reference sequence), the CDR1 and CDR2 loops are LNHDA and SQIVND. Including cysteine and phenylalanine, the CDR3 has 12 amino acids. Solely the CDR3 DNA is kept, with 36 bases framed from the first base. V is shortened by 6 bases, J by 5 bases, and the region joining them spans 10 bases. Source material: PBMCs. The chain employs TRBV19 and TRBJ1-1; a tentative D call is TRBD1 (6 bases match). The clonotype originates from a human donor in good health. The DNA reads TGTGCCAGTAGACAGGGTTTAACTGAAGCTTTCTTT. This encodes CASRQGLTEAFF.